This entry is about one T cell receptor beta chain. This sample was taken from a study of technical replicates of blood from several donors. TCRdb keeps only in-frame clones here, not all; method: immunoSEQ multiplex PCR. The table has fewer than 90,000 clones, 92% seen once. This CDR3 has 18 residues. Trimming stripped 0 bases from V and 1 base from J, with 21 bases between. Germline V gene data show CDR1 as GTSNPN and CDR2 as SVGIG (reference sequence). Sequences were obtained from T cells isolated from PBMCs. The sequence derives from a human donor in good health. The chain carries TRBV30 and TRBJ1-1; tentative D call: TRBD1 (6 bases). Here the CDR3 reads CAWSVPVAGDFRNTEAFF. CDR3 DNA sequence: TGTGCCTGGAGTGTACCTGTGGCAGGGGATTTCAGGAACACTGAAGCTTTCTTT.